One sample yielded the 14 T cell receptor beta chains listed below, sequenced in a study of blood T cell repertoires in COVID-19. Sequencing used immunoSEQ multiplex PCR; TCRdb keeps in-frame clones, though not all of them. The repertoire consists of some 180,000 clones, with around 83% occurring once and the leading ten covering more than 5.5%. Sequenced sample: PBMCs or T cells enriched from blood (not recorded which). Receptors originate from a middle-aged man who had recovered from COVID-19.

The rearrangement links TRBV6-5 to TRBJ2-5; 7 bases align to TRBD2. The CDR3 runs 16 residues. V shed 0 bases, J shed 0 bases, and the junction held 4 bases outside the gene matches. Germline V lookup: CDR1 MNHEY, CDR2 SVGAGI. CDR3 protein: CASSYSTGGYQETQYF. DNA of the CDR3: TGTGCCAGCAGTTACTCGACCGGGGGGTACCAAGAGACCCAGTACTTC.

This chain links TRBV24-1 with TRBJ1-5; TRBD1 is a possible D gene (5 bases). The V end lost 5 bases, the J end lost 3 bases, and 10 bases lay between the germline ends. CDR1 and CDR2 from the germline V gene are KGHDR and SFDVKD. This CDR3 is built from 14 residues. CDR3 sequence: CATSGLGANQPQHF. CDR3 bases: TGTGCCACCAGTGGGTTAGGGGCCAATCAGCCCCAGCATTTT.

This chain uses TRBV19 with TRBJ1-5, with D perhaps TRBD1 (5 bases). The CDR3 length is 13 residues. Per the germline V gene, CDR1 is LNHDA and CDR2 is SQIVND (reference sequence). Between the trimmed V and J ends, which lost 5 bases and 8 bases, there was a span of 13 bases. CDR3 in amino acids: CASSGGGLEPQHF. In DNA, the CDR3 is TGTGCCAGTAGTGGGGGGGGACTTGAGCCCCAGCATTTT.

V gene TRBV12-3 or TRBV12-4 combines with J gene TRBJ2-7; D gene uncertain. V was shortened by 3 bases and J by 2 bases, with 8 bases between the two germline ends. The CDR3 runs to 13 residues. CDR3 in DNA: TGTGCCAGCAGTTTTTCAACTCCCTACGAGCAGTACTTC. Its translation is CASSFSTPYEQYF.

The chain links TRBV29-1 to TRBJ1-1; a weak D match, TRBD1 (5 bases). The V gene lost 4 bases and the J gene lost 6 bases, with 18 bases spanning the gap. The V gene's germline CDR1 is SQVTM and CDR2 ANQGSEA. CDR3 size: 14 residues. CDR3 sequence (DNA): TGCAGCGTTGGGTTGACAGCCGGTAAGGCTGAAGCTTTCTTT. This translates into CSVGLTAGKAEAFF.

V and J are TRBV28 and TRBJ1-2; perhaps TRBD1 as D (6 bases). V was trimmed by 5 bases and J by 6 bases, leaving 16 bases between them. The CDR3 consists of 14 residues. Germline CDR1 MDHEN, CDR2 SYDVKM. CDR3 sequence: CASSETGSLNGYTF. In DNA, the CDR3 is TGTGCCAGCAGTGAGACAGGTTCTCTAAATGGCTACACCTTC.

The chain is built from TRBV2 and TRBJ2-7; D may be TRBD2 (6 bases). CDR1 SNHLY and CDR2 FYNNEI come from the germline V gene. Trimming removed 8 bases from V and 3 bases from J, with 11 bases in between. The CDR3 is made up of 12 amino acids. The CDR3 here is CASAGRFYEQYF. CDR3 bases: TGTGCCAGCGCGGGACGTTTCTACGAGCAGTACTTC.

CDR3 nucleotides: TGCGCCAGCAGTTGGACCACAGGGGAAGGGTCACCCCTCCACTTT. This sequence encodes CASSWTTGEGSPLHF. The chain has TRBV5-1 and TRBJ1-6; TRBD1 matches 7 bases. The CDR3 loop spans 15 amino acids. CDR1 is SGHRS and CDR2 is YFSETQ in the germline V gene. The junction had 12 bases not matched to a gene; V was cut back by 5 bases and J by 10 bases.

This chain connects TRBV29-1 to TRBJ1-2; D unclear. The CDR3 totals 11 residues. Looked up from germline, CDR1 is SQVTM and CDR2 is ANQGSEA. V lost 6 bases, J lost 8 bases, and 13 bases lay in between. The DNA of the CDR3 is TGCAGCGTCGGCCCCGGCGGGGGCTACACCTTC. Translated: CSVGPGGGYTF.

The chain employs TRBV2 and TRBJ1-5; D is undetermined. V dropped 1 base and J dropped 7 bases, with 11 bases sitting between them. The CDR3 is 14 amino acids. CDR1 is SNHLY, CDR2 FYNNEI, per germline. CDR3 nucleotides: TGTGCCAGCAGTGAAGTAGCCGGTTTCCAGCCCCAGCATTTT. It encodes CASSEVAGFQPQHF.

The rearrangement uses TRBV15 and TRBJ1-3; the D is unclear. V shed 0 bases and J shed 1 base, with 7 bases lying between them. CDR1 is LNHNV and CDR2 is YYDKDF in the germline V gene (reference sequence). The CDR3 extends over 15 amino acids. The DNA of the CDR3 is TGTGCCACCAGCAGAGATACAAATTCTGGAAACACCATATATTTT. Residues: CATSRDTNSGNTIYF.

This chain's CDR3 is CASSFQREGSEQYF. The CDR3 DNA follows: TGTGCCAGCAGTTTCCAGCGGGAGGGTAGCGAGCAGTACTTC. The genes are TRBV27 and TRBJ2-7, with TRBD2 matching 10 bases. From germline, CDR1 is MNHEY and CDR2 SMNVEV (reference sequence). J was trimmed by 6 bases and V by 3 bases; bases with no gene match: 5. The CDR3 extends over 14 amino acids.

This CDR3 reads CASSLQVSYGYTF. DNA for the CDR3: TGTGCCAGCAGTTTACAGGTGTCCTATGGCTACACCTTC. The chain is built from TRBV28 and TRBJ1-2, with no clear D. V lost 2 bases, J lost 4 bases, and 8 bases lay in between. This CDR3 spans 13 amino acids. Germline V gives CDR1 MDHEN, CDR2 SYDVKM.

In its sample, this clone was seen a few times. The chain is built from TRBV5-5 and TRBJ1-3; D gene unclear. The V gene lost 0 bases and the J gene lost 0 bases, with 10 bases spanning the gap. Germline CDR1 reads SGHKS; CDR2 reads YYEKEE (reference sequence). CDR3 length: 16 residues. CDR3: CASSLVTVDSGNTIYF. DNA of the CDR3: TGTGCCAGCAGCTTGGTAACCGTAGACTCTGGAAACACCATATATTTT.